A selection of T cell receptor beta chains follows, all from one sample in a study of cytomegalovirus exposure and HLA in healthy donors. The repertoire was sequenced with immunoSEQ multiplex PCR; TCRdb's copy has only in-frame clones and lacks some. The data hold more than 50,000 clones, with roughly 90% observed a single time. The sample taken for sequencing was PBMCs. The receptors derive from a woman in her twenties or thirties in good health and CMV-seronegative. Each CDR3 is given with its conserved first and last residue. The D gene is left open where the match is weak. Size values are once, few and many counts, or a class for expanded clones, and some rows have none.

clone_size: NA; d_call: TRBD1; v_call: TRBV2; j_call: TRBJ2-5; cdr3_nt: TGTGCCAGCAGAGGGACAGCTGTAAGAGAGGCCCAGTACTTC; cdr3_aa: CASRGTAVREAQYF
clone_size: NA; d_call: NA; v_call: TRBV6-1; j_call: TRBJ2-3; cdr3_nt: TGTGCCAGCAGTGAGGCGGGCAGCACAGATACGCAGTATTTT; cdr3_aa: CASSEAGSTDTQYF
clone_size: once; d_call: NA; v_call: TRBV18; j_call: TRBJ1-1; cdr3_nt: TGTGCCAGCTCAGCCACAGGGTCCCGGGACACTGAAGCTTTCTTT; cdr3_aa: CASSATGSRDTEAFF
clone_size: NA; d_call: NA; v_call: TRBV4-1; j_call: TRBJ2-1; cdr3_nt: TGCGCCAGCAGCCAAGGGACACGAAACTACAATGAGCAGTTCTTC; cdr3_aa: CASSQGTRNYNEQFF
clone_size: NA; d_call: NA; v_call: TRBV30; j_call: TRBJ2-5; cdr3_nt: TGTGCCTGGAGAGAGAGTTCAAAGACCCAGTACTTC; cdr3_aa: CAWRESSKTQYF
clone_size: NA; d_call: NA; v_call: TRBV7-2; j_call: TRBJ2-7; cdr3_nt: TGTGCCAGCAGCTTAGGTTTTGTTTACTCCTACGAGCAGTACTTC; cdr3_aa: CASSLGFVYSYEQYF
clone_size: NA; d_call: TRBD1; v_call: TRBV6-5; j_call: TRBJ2-7; cdr3_nt: TGTGCCAGCAGTCCCTGGACAGGGAGATCCTACGAGCAGTACTTC; cdr3_aa: CASSPWTGRSYEQYF
clone_size: NA; d_call: NA; v_call: TRBV6-6; j_call: TRBJ2-2; cdr3_nt: TGTGCCAGCAATGCAGCGTACACCGGGGAGCTGTTTTTT; cdr3_aa: CASNAAYTGELFF
clone_size: NA; d_call: TRBD2; v_call: TRBV6-4; j_call: TRBJ2-2; cdr3_nt: TGTGCCAGCAGTCGGGACTACCAGAGAGGCACCGGGGAGCTGTTTTTT; cdr3_aa: CASSRDYQRGTGELFF
clone_size: NA; d_call: NA; v_call: TRBV19; j_call: TRBJ2-3; cdr3_nt: TGTGCCAGTAGTATAGCGTACACCACAGATACGCAGTATTTT; cdr3_aa: CASSIAYTTDTQYF
clone_size: NA; d_call: TRBD2; v_call: TRBV7-2; j_call: TRBJ2-3; cdr3_nt: TGTGCCACCCGAGTAGCGGGAGTGGGAGGAGATACGCAGTATTTT; cdr3_aa: CATRVAGVGGDTQYF
clone_size: NA; d_call: TRBD1; v_call: TRBV19; j_call: TRBJ2-5; cdr3_nt: TGTGCCAGTAGTATCGGACAGGCTGAAAATGGGGAGCAGTACTTC; cdr3_aa: CASSIGQAENGEQYF
clone_size: NA; d_call: NA; v_call: TRBV9; j_call: TRBJ1-3; cdr3_nt: TGTGCCAGCAGCTCAAAGCCGGGGAACTCTGGAAACACCATATATTTT; cdr3_aa: CASSSKPGNSGNTIYF
clone_size: NA; d_call: TRBD1; v_call: TRBV7-8; j_call: TRBJ1-5; cdr3_nt: TGTGCCAGCAGTCGGGACAGACCTAATCAGCCCCAGCATTTT; cdr3_aa: CASSRDRPNQPQHF
clone_size: NA; d_call: TRBD2; v_call: TRBV10-1; j_call: TRBJ2-1; cdr3_nt: TGCGCCAGCAGTGACCCTAGCGGGCCTTACAATGAGCAGTTCTTC; cdr3_aa: CASSDPSGPYNEQFF
clone_size: NA; d_call: NA; v_call: TRBV28; j_call: TRBJ2-2; cdr3_nt: TGTGCCAGCAGTTCCCTAGGGGGCACCGGGGAGCTGTTTTTT; cdr3_aa: CASSSLGGTGELFF
clone_size: NA; d_call: TRBD2; v_call: TRBV6-5; j_call: TRBJ2-3; cdr3_nt: TGTGCCAGCACTTTAATAGCGGGAGGGGATACGCAGTATTTT; cdr3_aa: CASTLIAGGDTQYF
clone_size: NA; d_call: NA; v_call: TRBV5-1; j_call: TRBJ1-4; cdr3_nt: TGCGCCAGCAGCTGGGGCCAGGGATCTAATGAAAAACTGTTTTTT; cdr3_aa: CASSWGQGSNEKLFF
clone_size: NA; d_call: TRBD2; v_call: TRBV30; j_call: TRBJ2-7; cdr3_nt: TGTGCCTGGGGAACGAGCGGGACCTCCGGCGAGCAGTACTTC; cdr3_aa: CAWGTSGTSGEQYF
clone_size: NA; d_call: TRBD2; v_call: TRBV9; j_call: TRBJ2-1; cdr3_nt: TGTGCCAGCCGCTTCCGACCCGCTAGCGGGCATGGGGGCTACAATGAGCAGTTCTTC; cdr3_aa: CASRFRPASGHGGYNEQFF
clone_size: NA; d_call: NA; v_call: TRBV5-8; j_call: TRBJ2-7; cdr3_nt: TGTGCCAGCACCCCCGGAGCCTACGAGCAGTACTTC; cdr3_aa: CASTPGAYEQYF
clone_size: NA; d_call: TRBD1; v_call: TRBV9; j_call: TRBJ2-2; cdr3_nt: TGTGCCAGCAGCGTACAGGGACAGACCACCGGGGAGCTGTTTTTT; cdr3_aa: CASSVQGQTTGELFF
clone_size: NA; d_call: NA; v_call: TRBV7-9; j_call: TRBJ1-1; cdr3_nt: TGTGCCAGCAGCTTAGAGAGCCAGGCTGAAGCTTTCTTT; cdr3_aa: CASSLESQAEAFF
clone_size: NA; d_call: TRBD1; v_call: TRBV5-1; j_call: TRBJ2-7; cdr3_nt: TGCGCCTCCAGCGAACAGGGGGCCTACGAGCAGTACTTC; cdr3_aa: CASSEQGAYEQYF
clone_size: NA; d_call: TRBD1; v_call: TRBV6-5; j_call: TRBJ1-2; cdr3_nt: TGTGCCAGCAGTTACTGGGGACAGGGGCTGATCTTC; cdr3_aa: CASSYWGQGLIF
clone_size: NA; d_call: NA; v_call: TRBV7-8; j_call: TRBJ2-5; cdr3_nt: TGTGCCAGCAGCTCTAATTCTGGAGGGGTACAAGAGACCCAGTACTTC; cdr3_aa: CASSSNSGGVQETQYF
clone_size: once; d_call: NA; v_call: TRBV5-5; j_call: TRBJ1-5; cdr3_nt: TGTGCCAGCAGCTTGACAGTCAATCAGCCCCAGCATTTT; cdr3_aa: CASSLTVNQPQHF
clone_size: NA; d_call: NA; v_call: TRBV2; j_call: TRBJ1-1; cdr3_nt: TGTGCCAGCAGACCTGGACAACCGAACACTGAAGCTTTCTTT; cdr3_aa: CASRPGQPNTEAFF
clone_size: NA; d_call: NA; v_call: TRBV4-1; j_call: TRBJ1-1; cdr3_nt: TGCGCCAGCAGCCAAGGAGGGTCGTGGGCTTTCTTT; cdr3_aa: CASSQGGSWAFF
clone_size: NA; d_call: TRBD1; v_call: TRBV7-9; j_call: TRBJ1-4; cdr3_nt: TGTGCCAGCAGCTTAGCGCAGGGACAGGGGAATGAAAAACTGTTTTTT; cdr3_aa: CASSLAQGQGNEKLFF
clone_size: once; d_call: TRBD2; v_call: TRBV2; j_call: TRBJ2-1; cdr3_nt: TGTGCCAGCAGGAGACTAGCGGGGGCCTACAATGAGCAGTTCTTC; cdr3_aa: CASRRLAGAYNEQFF
clone_size: NA; d_call: NA; v_call: TRBV6-5; j_call: TRBJ2-5; cdr3_nt: TGTGCCAGCAGTGAAGACATAACCCAAGAGACCCAGTACTTC; cdr3_aa: CASSEDITQETQYF
clone_size: NA; d_call: NA; v_call: TRBV14; j_call: TRBJ1-1; cdr3_nt: TGTGCCAGCAGCCTTCCCGGGACACTTAACACTGAAGCTTTCTTT; cdr3_aa: CASSLPGTLNTEAFF
clone_size: NA; d_call: TRBD2; v_call: TRBV13; j_call: TRBJ2-3; cdr3_nt: TGTGCCAGCAGCTTTCGACTAGCGGGTTACACAGATACGCAGTATTTT; cdr3_aa: CASSFRLAGYTDTQYF
clone_size: NA; d_call: TRBD1; v_call: TRBV30; j_call: TRBJ1-2; cdr3_nt: TGTGCCTGGAGTGTACTGCCGGGACAGGGTCAGGGCTACACCTTC; cdr3_aa: CAWSVLPGQGQGYTF
clone_size: NA; d_call: NA; v_call: TRBV27; j_call: TRBJ1-2; cdr3_nt: TGTGCCAGCAGTTTAAGGATCAGGGAGGGGGGCTACACCTTC; cdr3_aa: CASSLRIREGGYTF
clone_size: NA; d_call: NA; v_call: TRBV19; j_call: TRBJ1-3; cdr3_nt: TGTGCCAGTAGTACGACAGGTCGAAGAAACACCATATATTTT; cdr3_aa: CASSTTGRRNTIYF
clone_size: NA; d_call: TRBD1; v_call: TRBV10-1; j_call: TRBJ2-7; cdr3_nt: TGCGCCAGCAGGACAGGGGAGGCCTACGAGCAGTACTTC; cdr3_aa: CASRTGEAYEQYF
clone_size: NA; d_call: NA; v_call: TRBV6-1; j_call: TRBJ1-5; cdr3_nt: TGTGCCAGCAGTGATCCGGACAGCGACCCTCATAGCAATCAGCCCCAGCATTTT; cdr3_aa: CASSDPDSDPHSNQPQHF
clone_size: NA; d_call: NA; v_call: TRBV7-6; j_call: TRBJ1-1; cdr3_nt: TGTGCCAGCAGCCTAAGCGGGGCAGGGACGGGCACTGAAGCTTTCTTT; cdr3_aa: CASSLSGAGTGTEAFF
clone_size: NA; d_call: TRBD2; v_call: TRBV14; j_call: TRBJ2-2; cdr3_nt: TGTGCCAGCAGTCAACGCTCCCTAGCGGAGTTCACCGGGGAGCTGTTTTTT; cdr3_aa: CASSQRSLAEFTGELFF
clone_size: NA; d_call: NA; v_call: TRBV6-5; j_call: TRBJ2-7; cdr3_nt: TGTGCCAGCAGTTACTCGAGCAGGGACTACGAGCAGTACTTC; cdr3_aa: CASSYSSRDYEQYF
clone_size: NA; d_call: NA; v_call: TRBV27; j_call: TRBJ1-5; cdr3_nt: TGTGCCAGCAGTTTAGGGCGCCTATATCAGCCCCAGCATTTT; cdr3_aa: CASSLGRLYQPQHF
clone_size: NA; d_call: NA; v_call: TRBV5-6; j_call: TRBJ2-7; cdr3_nt: TGTGCCAGCAGCCGAGCCCAGGTGGGCTACGAGCAGTACTTC; cdr3_aa: CASSRAQVGYEQYF
clone_size: once; d_call: NA; v_call: TRBV5-1; j_call: TRBJ2-7; cdr3_nt: TGCGCCAGCCAACTCGAGCGCTACGAGCAGTACTTC; cdr3_aa: CASQLERYEQYF
clone_size: NA; d_call: TRBD2; v_call: TRBV4-3; j_call: TRBJ2-3; cdr3_nt: TGCGCCAGCAGCCAAGGACTAGCGGGACAGAGGGGTACGCAGTATTTT; cdr3_aa: CASSQGLAGQRGTQYF
clone_size: NA; d_call: TRBD2; v_call: TRBV27; j_call: TRBJ2-1; cdr3_nt: TGTGCCAGCAGTTTATGGAAGACTAGCGGGAGTCTGGGGCAGTTCTTC; cdr3_aa: CASSLWKTSGSLGQFF
clone_size: NA; d_call: NA; v_call: TRBV7-8; j_call: TRBJ2-1; cdr3_nt: TGTGCCAGCAGCTTAGGAACAGCCAGTACGGAGCAGTTCTTC; cdr3_aa: CASSLGTASTEQFF
clone_size: NA; d_call: TRBD1; v_call: TRBV7-9; j_call: TRBJ2-7; cdr3_nt: TGTGCCAGCAGCTTACCGACAGGGGCTAACTACGAGCAGTACTTC; cdr3_aa: CASSLPTGANYEQYF
clone_size: NA; d_call: NA; v_call: TRBV29-1; j_call: TRBJ2-1; cdr3_nt: TGCAGCGTTGATGGGGCGAGAAATGAGCAGTTCTTC; cdr3_aa: CSVDGARNEQFF
clone_size: medium-sized; d_call: NA; v_call: TRBV19; j_call: TRBJ2-1; cdr3_nt: TGTGCCAGTAGTTCCCCGTTTATCGATGAGCAGTTCTTC; cdr3_aa: CASSSPFIDEQFF
clone_size: NA; d_call: TRBD2; v_call: TRBV14; j_call: TRBJ2-3; cdr3_nt: TGTGCCAGCAGCCAAGGGACTAGCGTATACACAGATACGCAGTATTTT; cdr3_aa: CASSQGTSVYTDTQYF
clone_size: NA; d_call: NA; v_call: TRBV5-4; j_call: TRBJ2-2; cdr3_nt: TGTGCCAGCAGCTCTAGTCCCGGGGAGCTGTTTTTT; cdr3_aa: CASSSSPGELFF
clone_size: NA; d_call: TRBD1; v_call: TRBV6-1; j_call: TRBJ2-5; cdr3_nt: TGTGCCAGCAGCGAACCTCCCGGACAGGGAGTGGAGACCCAGTACTTC; cdr3_aa: CASSEPPGQGVETQYF
clone_size: NA; d_call: TRBD2; v_call: TRBV28; j_call: TRBJ2-1; cdr3_nt: TGTGCCAGCAGTTCCCACTTGACTAGCAGCTACAATGAGCAGTTCTTC; cdr3_aa: CASSSHLTSSYNEQFF
clone_size: NA; d_call: NA; v_call: TRBV5-4; j_call: TRBJ2-1; cdr3_nt: TGTGCCAGCAGCTTGGGGGGCGTAGCCGGAGATGAGCAGTTCTTC; cdr3_aa: CASSLGGVAGDEQFF
clone_size: NA; d_call: TRBD2; v_call: TRBV7-2; j_call: TRBJ2-7; cdr3_nt: TGTGCCAGCACCAACATTGTAGGACTAGCGGGCCTGAGCTCCTACGAGCAGTACTTC; cdr3_aa: CASTNIVGLAGLSSYEQYF